This TCR beta chain was recorded in a study of metastatic and nonmetastatic thyroid tumors (TCRdb year 2020). Regarding the complete study: For patients with malignant and with benign thyroid disease, the researchers compared repertoires between peripheral blood samples and tumor or nodule tissue samples.

Before undergoing thyroid surgery, none of the patients had been given any kind of treatment. The study retrospectively analysed patient clinical samples collected from the early 2010s to the late 2010s using T-cell receptor beta sequencing. Compared with germline, V lacks 0 bases and J lacks 3 bases; bases without a gene match: 7. The CDR3, from cysteine to phenylalanine, totals 16 residues. This entry keeps only the CDR3 DNA: 48 bases, framed from base 1. For CDR1 and CDR2, the germline V gene (reference sequence) lists DFQATT and SNEGSKA. Ten or more counts support this clone. What antigen it recognizes has not been identified. Base qualities were left out, and no much larger clone turns up one base away. Receptor libraries were prepared by PCR. The sequencing machine was an Illumina HiSeq 4000. High-throughput sequencing was used to profile the TCR beta-chain CDR3 region of every patient. For the original study's pipeline: CDR3 differences across clinicopathological groups were used to build a classifier for discriminating distant-metastatic papillary thyroid cancer patients. Repertoire diversity was assessed with the Shannon index, and tumor-blood repertoire similarity with the Morisita-Horn index. Clones were called with MiXCR by TCRdb after fastp trimmed the public reads at Q25, and only in-frame beta chains were retained. The V and J calls here are based on TCRdb, not the publication. This sample is represented by under 25,000 clones; around a quarter of them were singletons. 6.1% of the sample is in the top ten clones.

Summary of the overall study and its limitations: In both blood and tumor samples, malignant tumors were reported to have significantly higher TCR beta diversity than benign nodules.

The sequence was obtained from a female donor with papillary thyroid cancer or a benign thyroid nodule (not recorded which). Some clones in this sample may be carry-over from other donors' samples. Sequenced sample: blood. This receptor chain uses TRBV20-1 and TRBJ1-5, with 8 bases aligning to TRBD1. The DNA sequence is TGCAGTGCTAGAGAAAGGACAGGGAGTCCCAATCAGCCCCAGCATTTT. Its protein is CSARERTGSPNQPQHF.